A selection of T cell receptor beta chains follows, all from one sample in a study of persistence of HIV-infected CD4 T cells. Measured with immunoSEQ multiplex PCR; TCRdb has only the in-frame clones, and not every one. Among 44,000 or so clones listed, just over 90% were seen once. No antigen has been identified for these receptors. The sequencing used CD4+ T cells sorted from PBMCs after approximately 19-hour stimulation, collected from a patient who received antiretroviral therapy. These receptors came from an adult man with HIV who was CMV-seropositive. CDR3s include the opening cysteine and the closing phenylalanine or tryptophan. D genes are given only for firm matches. Rows give clone size only sometimes, using once, few, many, or a class for an expanded clone.

DNA: TGTGCCAGCAGTCGGAGTGGTTTCTCTGGAAACACCATATATTTT
CDR3: CASSRSGFSGNTIYF
V: TRBV6-5
size: -
J: TRBJ1-3
D: -

DNA: TGTGCCAGCAGCCCCTGGGACAGGGAGTTGCGTGGCTACACCTTC
CDR3: CASSPWDRELRGYTF
V: TRBV3-1/TRBV3-2
size: -
J: TRBJ1-2
D: TRBD1

DNA: TGTGCCAGCGGGGGGACCTCTTACAATGAGCAGTTCTTC
CDR3: CASGGTSYNEQFF
V: TRBV7-6
size: -
J: TRBJ2-1
D: -

DNA: TGTGCCAGCAGCCCCATGTCTACCCGTAATTCACCCCTCCACTTT
CDR3: CASSPMSTRNSPLHF
V: TRBV3-1/TRBV3-2
size: -
J: TRBJ1-6
D: -

DNA: TGTGCCAGCAGTCTGTCTAGGAGCAATCAGCCCCAGCATTTT
CDR3: CASSLSRSNQPQHF
V: TRBV2
size: once
J: TRBJ1-5
D: -

DNA: TGTGCCTCCCAACCGGAAAGGGGGCACTCACCCCTCCACTTT
CDR3: CASQPERGHSPLHF
V: TRBV19
size: -
J: TRBJ1-6
D: TRBD1

DNA: TGCGCCAGCAGCCCGTCCCGGGGGAATGAGCAGTTCTTC
CDR3: CASSPSRGNEQFF
V: TRBV5-1
size: -
J: TRBJ2-1
D: -

DNA: TGTGCCACCTCCGACCAATATCCCTATGGCTACACCTTC
CDR3: CATSDQYPYGYTF
V: TRBV10-3
size: -
J: TRBJ1-2
D: -

DNA: TGTGCCAGTAGTATCCCCAGCGGGGATTACAATGAGCAGTTCTTC
CDR3: CASSIPSGDYNEQFF
V: TRBV19
size: -
J: TRBJ2-1
D: TRBD2

DNA: TGTGCCAGCAGTGGACTCTTGGGCACTGAAGCTTTCTTT
CDR3: CASSGLLGTEAFF
V: TRBV2
size: -
J: TRBJ1-1
D: -

DNA: TGTGCCAGCAGCTTAGGCCAGACGAGTGAGCAGTTCTTC
CDR3: CASSLGQTSEQFF
V: TRBV7-2
size: -
J: TRBJ2-1
D: -

DNA: TGTGCCAGCAGAAGAGGGAGTTCCAATCAGCCCCAGCATTTT
CDR3: CASRRGSSNQPQHF
V: TRBV6-5
size: -
J: TRBJ1-5
D: -

DNA: TGTGCCAGCAGCCAACTGACAGGGGGTAACACCGGGGAGCTGTTTTTT
CDR3: CASSQLTGGNTGELFF
V: TRBV4-2
size: -
J: TRBJ2-2
D: TRBD1